This T cell receptor beta chain is from a study of shared clonotypes between healthy human individuals (TCRdb year 2020). Some background on the complete study: The cohort comprised two women and a few men aged 18 to 49 years. Per donor, three plates each were used for CD4 naive and CD4 memory, two for CD8 naive, and one for CD8 memory. The study deeply sequenced blood TCR repertoires of five healthy adults to estimate repertoire size and the extent of clonotype sharing between individuals. To increase sequencing depth and limit assay-specific biases, different laboratories used diverse techniques to prepare libraries and sequence TCR repertoires. Per donor, leukapheresis produced somewhere between about 0.9 and 9 billion PBMCs. The paper as a whole reports these results and caveats: Clonotypes shared by all four sorted-subset donors showed higher generation probabilities than non-shared clonotypes. Because the study included a small number of donors, the genetic and exposure-history diversity represented was limited. When a handful of donors were compared, the shared fraction of clonotypes was 5% to 6.5% for naive CD4, less than 4% for naive CD8, roughly 2.3% for memory CD4, and 0.4% for memory CD8. Sampling was restricted to blood, and TCR repertoires in tissue are likely to differ from TCR repertoires in blood. Larger estimated clonotype richness was generally found for naive subsets than for memory subsets. Based on pairwise subsampling, the degree of clonotype sharing among donors was expected to be affected by sequencing depth. Incomplete sequencing was indicated by rarefaction of sorted-subset datasets, despite the large sequencing depth.

The donors were healthy, HIV-negative adults who had no recently reported acute infections or vaccinations. Only Caucasian adults living in Nashville, Tennessee, USA were represented among the donors. CD4+ T cells were enriched through magnetic negative selection, after which naive cells were positively selected on CD45RA and the remaining negative fraction served as the memory subset. After blood collection by leukapheresis, PBMCs were isolated using Ficoll-Histopaque density gradient centrifugation and then cryopreserved in the vapor phase of liquid nitrogen. Analytical flow cytometry was used to check the purity and quantity of every magnetically sorted T cell population. Genomic DNA was isolated from each sorted fraction and quantified by UV absorbance on a Nanodrop 2000c. The CDR3 covers 15 residues, taking in both the cysteine and the phenylalanine. Only CDR3 DNA is held: 45 bases, read in frame from base 1. V and J are truncated by 0 bases and 4 bases respectively, leaving an intervening sequence of 11 bases. Looking up the germline V gene yields CDR1 SGDLS and CDR2 YYNGEE.

TCR CDR3 regions were amplified from genomic DNA by multiplex PCR using the deep immunoSEQ assay. Extracted genomic DNA from each cell subset was distributed evenly across all wells of several immunoSEQ 96-well plates, and each plate was treated as a replicate. For sorted subsets, each replicate PCR was loaded with roughly 200 ng genomic DNA, equivalent to 25,000 to 35,000 T cell genomes. The purified libraries were quantified using a Qubit 3.0 fluorometer, sized with a Bioanalyzer 2100, and then quantified again using the KAPA Library Quantification kit. Each immunoSEQ 96-well plate was sequenced on its own single-read 150-cycle Illumina NextSeq 550 flow cell. The paper's data handling went like this. Because only junctional sequences without quality scores were contained in the immunoSEQ output, filtering matching that applied to full-length reads could not be performed. To assign V/J genes and CDR3, sequences were annotated using PyIR, a Python wrapper for IgBLAST v1.9, with IMGT germline references. Reads were removed for weak V/J assignments (E-value above 1e-6), missing CDR3, stop codons, out-of-frame junctions, or ambiguous translated residues. V3J clonotypes were defined by identical inferred V gene, J gene, and CDR3 amino acid sequence. To compute the percentage overlap between repertoires, the number of shared unique clonotypes was divided by the size of the smaller repertoire. RTK rarefaction, the Chao1 estimator, and Recon v2.1 estimates of unobserved clonotypes were used to assess repertoire richness. Generation probabilities were computed with OLGA for all TCRbeta clonotypes obtained by the gDNA method from four donors. In its TCRdb copy, this immuneACCESS table keeps in-frame sequences only and misses some clones. Where compared with another copy, unresolved V genes explain less than half of these, and the others have no known cause. The V and J calls and the clone size are those of that table, but D and trimming were determined from the DNA. Here the sample has about 700,000 clones; about 74% occur a single time. The ten largest clones take up approximately 1.8% of the sample.

A word on this clone: The target of this receptor is not known. Base qualities are not recorded, but no much larger clone differs from it by a single base.

Sequenced: memory CD4+ T cells sorted from blood. The sample's cell subset or site label is to be understood as: CD45RA-negative fraction. The chain is encoded by TRBV9 joined to TRBJ1-3; a tentative D call is TRBD1 (5 bases match). This sequence was found in a woman in her twenties or thirties in good health. This receptor has the CDR3 CASSVAGGGGNTIYF. The bases read TGTGCCAGCAGCGTAGCTGGGGGAGGCGGAAACACCATATATTTT.